Each of the 26 T cell receptor beta chains below was sequenced from the same sample in a study of regulatory T cells in long-lasting Graves disease. Documented time point: newly diagnosed GD, antithyroid drugs for less than 3 months. PBMCs provided the RNA from which the TCR library was made. Building the TCR beta libraries relied on iRepertoire HTBI primers, and CDR3 regions underwent Arm-PCR. TCRdb called the multiplex PCR reads again in MiXCR, with one record for every CDR3 protein. Altogether fewer than 550,000 distinct CDR3 sequences are present, about 16% being singletons, with the ten largest covering roughly 25%. These data are also associated with another study on T cells in Graves' hyperthyroidism and ophthalmopathy.

The sample was peripheral blood mononuclear cells (PBMCs), taken at new diagnosis, from a patient treated with antithyroid drugs. These TCRs come from a middle-aged woman with Graves disease.

The V call is TRBV25-1, the J call TRBJ2-1; TRBD1 matches at 7 bases. The germline V gene encodes CDR1 MGHDK and CDR2 SYGVNS. Unmatched junction bases numbered 9, after V lost 10 bases and J lost 6 bases. This CDR3 comprises 13 residues. CDR3 nucleotide sequence: TGTGCCACCCTCCTGACAGGGCCCAATGAGCAGTTCTTC. Its translation is CATLLTGPNEQFF.

There are many counts of this clonotype. The genes are TRBV5-1 and TRBJ1-2; 9 nucleotides line up with TRBD1. The CDR3 extends over 21 amino acids. V lost 4 bases, J lost 0 bases, and 22 bases stayed unmatched. Germline assignment: CDR1 SGHRS and CDR2 YFSETQ. The CDR3 DNA reads as TGCGCCAGCAGCGGCCGGGACAGGGAGGGAGGAGAGGTGAACGCTAACTATGGCTACACCTTC. Translating it yields CASSGRDREGGEVNANYGYTF.

As regards this clonotype: At one boundary the junction diverges from the germline segment, which might be a read error. The rearrangement links TRBV14 to TRBJ1-3; D uncertain. Looked up from germline, CDR1 is SGHDN and CDR2 is FVKESK. The length of the CDR3 is 15 residues. This CDR3 is CASSPLQASENTIYF. In DNA, the CDR3 is TGTGCCAGCAGCCCCCTGCAAGCCTCTGAAAACACCATATATTTT.

This clonotype was counted between two and nine times. The chain couples TRBV7-9 to TRBJ1-1; no definite D call. CDR3 size: 14 residues. Germline V gives CDR1 SEHNR, CDR2 FQNEAQ (reference sequence). Trimming shortened V by 2 bases and J by 0 bases, and 7 bases separated the two germline ends. This CDR3 reads CASSLLAVNTEAFF. The CDR3 nucleotides are TGTGCCAGCAGCTTATTAGCAGTGAACACTGAAGCTTTCTTT.

This clonotype was observed at least ten times. The chain combines TRBV5-1 with TRBJ1-5; weak D call: TRBD1 (5 bases). Germline CDR1 and CDR2: SGHRS and YFSETQ. V dropped 4 bases and J dropped 2 bases, with 19 bases sitting between them. The CDR3 has 17 residues. The CDR3 DNA reads as TGCGCCAGCAGCCCGGAGGGGTCTTTCGGAGGCAATCAGCCCCAGCATTTT. Amino acids: CASSPEGSFGGNQPQHF.

Concerning this clonotype itself: The conserved phenylalanine or tryptophan normally closing the CDR3 is absent here, so this likely arose from a read error. The V and J genes are TRBV5-5 and TRBJ1-1; D remains ambiguous. The V gene's germline CDR1 is SGHKS and CDR2 YYEKEE (reference sequence). Between the trimmed V and J ends, which lost 0 bases and 2 bases, there was a span of 14 bases. The CDR3 has 16 amino acids. The CDR3 here is CASSLGPLGYNTEAFS. CDR3 nucleotide sequence: TGTGCCAGCAGCTTGGGTCCTTTGGGGTACAACACTGAAGCTTTCTCT.

Only a few counts were recorded for this clonotype. The chain carries TRBV5-5 and TRBJ2-3; TRBD2 aligns across 8 bases. After removal of 4 bases from V and 0 bases from J, the junction contained 7 bases not matched to a gene. CDR1 is SGHKS, CDR2 YYEKEE, per germline (reference sequence). The CDR3 extends over 16 amino acids. The CDR3 nucleotides read TGTGCCAGCAGCATCCGACTAGCGAGTAGCACAGATACGCAGTATTTT. This gives the protein CASSIRLASSTDTQYF. The variable domain in full, completed from reference TRBV5-5 and TRBJ2-3, reads DAGVTQSPTHLIKTRGQQVTLRCSPISGHKSVSWYQQVLGQGPQFIFQYYEKEERGRGNFPDRFSARQFPNYSSELNVNALLLGDSALYLCASSIRLASSTDTQYFGPGTRLTVL.

Ten or more counts support this clonotype. The chain is built from TRBV12-3 or TRBV12-4 and TRBJ2-7; 9 nucleotides agree with TRBD2. With 6 bases clipped from V and 2 bases from J, the junction kept 5 bases outside the gene matches. This CDR3 region has 14 residues. CDR3 in amino acids: CASRKLAGTYEQYF. Written as DNA, the CDR3 is TGTGCCAGCAGGAAGCTAGCGGGGACCTACGAGCAGTACTTC.

The chain has TRBV7-8 and TRBJ1-4; 7 bases agree with TRBD1. From germline, CDR1 is SGHVS and CDR2 FQNEAQ. The V gene end was trimmed by 6 bases and the J gene end by 3 bases; junction bases not matched to a gene: 4. The CDR3 has 14 amino acids. CDR3 amino acids: CASRADRANEKLFF. As DNA, the CDR3 is TGTGCCAGCAGGGCTGACAGGGCTAATGAAAAACTGTTTTTT.

With respect to this clonotype: A much larger clone is a single base away; this may be a read error. The chain links TRBV5-4 to TRBJ2-1; the match to TRBD1 covers 7 bases. The CDR3 length is 15 residues. Per the germline V gene, CDR1 is SGHNT and CDR2 is YYREEE (reference sequence). J lost 2 bases, V lost 3 bases, and 5 bases had no gene match. CDR3 DNA: TGTGCCAGCAGCTCCCCGGGACAGACCTACAATGAGCAGTTCTTC. This gives the protein CASSSPGQTYNEQFF.

This clonotype was seen repeatedly, ten times or more. CDR3 sequence (DNA): TGCAGTGCTATGCAAGGGCGCGGAGAGACCCAGTACTTC. It encodes CSAMQGRGETQYF. The chain recombines TRBV20-1 with TRBJ2-5; D is unresolved. Trimming cost V 4 bases and J 4 bases, with 13 bases left between them. Germline loops: CDR1 DFQATT, CDR2 SNEGSKA (reference sequence). The CDR3 totals 13 residues.

This clonotype was seen a few times. V is TRBV6-1 and J is TRBJ2-1; 12 bases map to TRBD2. CDR1 is MNHNS and CDR2 is SASEGT in the germline V gene. The CDR3 is 15 amino acids. V trimming: 3 bases; J trimming: 6 bases; junction bases outside the gene matches: 3. CDR3 nucleotides: TGTGCCAGCAGTGACCTAGCGGGGGGGCCCAATGAGCAGTTCTTC. Translating it yields CASSDLAGGPNEQFF.

This clonotype came up a few times. The gene calls are TRBV4-1 and TRBJ1-1; D is unclear. Germline V gene sequence: CDR1 MGHRA, CDR2 YSYEKL. The CDR3 is 16 amino acids. Between the trimmed V and J ends, which lost 2 bases and 2 bases, there was a span of 15 bases. CDR3 loop: CASSQIFPNGNTEAFF. For the CDR3, the DNA is TGCGCCAGCAGCCAAATTTTCCCGAACGGTAACACTGAAGCTTTCTTT.

This clonotype came up a few times. The chain uses TRBV12-3 or TRBV12-4 and TRBJ1-6; TRBD1 might be the D (6 bases). The CDR3 is made up of 15 amino acids. The germline V and J ends were trimmed by 4 bases and 7 bases, with 14 bases remaining between them. The CDR3 here is CASSSQGRINSPLHF. CDR3 nucleotides: TGTGCCAGCAGTTCACAGGGACGGATAAATTCACCCCTCCACTTT.

This clonotype was seen at least ten times. V and J are TRBV29-1 and TRBJ1-4, with TRBD1 as a possible D gene (6 bases). The CDR3 is 13 amino acids. Germline V gene data show CDR1 as SQVTM and CDR2 as ANQGSEA. Trimming took 8 bases from V and 8 from J, leaving 18 bases between them. CDR3 loop: CSFKGQGNEKLFF. DNA for the CDR3: TGCAGCTTTAAAGGGCAGGGGAACGAAAAACTGTTTTTT.

Concerning this clonotype: This may be a read error: a much more frequent sequence differs by one nucleotide. J is TRBJ1-1 and V is TRBV29-1; D call uncertain. V was clipped by 5 bases and J by 1 base, with 5 bases between them. Germline lookup yields CDR1 SQVTM and CDR2 ANQGSEA. The CDR3 is made up of 11 amino acids. The CDR3 nucleotides are TGCAGCGTTTGGGAGAACACTGAAGCTTTCTTT. This codes for CSVWENTEAFF.

At least ten counts were recorded for this clonotype. The chain couples TRBV19 to TRBJ1-1, with D perhaps TRBD1 (5 bases). CDR3 length equals 15 residues. V was clipped by 4 bases and J by 0 bases, with 12 bases between them. Looked up from germline, CDR1 is LNHDA and CDR2 is SQIVND (reference sequence). The CDR3 sequence: CASSKRTSMNTEAFF. In nucleotides, the CDR3 is TGTGCCAGTAGTAAACGGACAAGCATGAACACTGAAGCTTTCTTT. Complete variable domain (other parts from reference TRBV19 and TRBJ1-1): DGGITQSPKYLFRKEGQNVTLSCEQNLNHDAMYWYRQDPGQGLRLIYYSQIVNDFQKGDIAEGYSVSREKKESFPLTVTSAQKNPTAFYLCASSKRTSMNTEAFFGQGTRLTVV.

This clonotype was recorded many times. V is TRBV2 and J is TRBJ2-7, with D possibly TRBD2 on 5 matching bases. Deletions cut 5 bases from V and 6 bases from J, with 17 bases between. The germline V gene encodes CDR1 SNHLY and CDR2 FYNNEI. CDR3 length: 14 residues. Written as DNA, the CDR3 is TGTGCCAGCAGTTCAACCGACTATCAAAGCGAGCAGTACTTC. Protein: CASSSTDYQSEQYF.

The CDR3 DNA is TGTGCCAGCAGGCAGCGGGGGGGCTTTGGCACAGATACGCAGTATTTT. It is translated as CASRQRGGFGTDTQYF. The chain combines TRBV28 with TRBJ2-3; 10 bases match TRBD2. This CDR3 spans 16 amino acids. Trimming at V came to 6 bases and at J to 1 base, leaving 7 bases not matched to a gene. CDR1 and CDR2 from the germline V gene are MDHEN and SYDVKM.

This clonotype was counted many times. The J gene is TRBJ2-1, the V gene TRBV5-1; no firm D call. Germline CDR1 SGHRS, CDR2 YFSETQ. Trimming took off 3 bases at V and 0 bases at J, with 16 bases between the two ends. The CDR3 consists of 17 residues. The CDR3 is CASSSPSDVSSYNEQFF. DNA of the CDR3: TGCGCCAGCAGCTCCCCCTCGGACGTTAGCTCCTACAATGAGCAGTTCTTC.

This clonotype was observed a few times. The V call is TRBV7-9, the J call TRBJ1-1, with D possibly being TRBD1 (6 bases). CDR3 length: 14 residues. The germline V and J ends were trimmed by 5 bases and 1 base, with 11 bases remaining between them. Germline CDR1 reads SEHNR; CDR2 reads FQNEAQ (reference sequence). The CDR3 loop is CASSRLTGNTEAFF. The CDR3 bases are TGTGCCAGCAGCCGACTGACAGGGAACACTGAAGCTTTCTTT.

This clonotype was detected many times. The gene calls are TRBV6-2 or TRBV6-3 and TRBJ1-1; 8 nucleotides agree with TRBD1. After removal of 0 bases from V and 9 bases from J, the junction contained 6 bases not matched to a gene. The CDR3 spans 14 residues. Germline CDR1 is MNHEY and CDR2 is SVGEGT. The CDR3 DNA follows: TGTGCCAGCAGTTACTCGAAACAGGGGGGTAAAGCTTTCTTT. Its protein product is CASSYSKQGGKAFF.

This chain uses TRBV5-6 with TRBJ2-5; 13 nucleotides align to TRBD2. V gave up 6 bases and J gave up 9 bases; unmatched junction bases: 11. This CDR3 spans 15 amino acids. Germline CDR1 is SGHDT and CDR2 is YYEEEE. CDR3 region: CASTYGTSGAEAQYF. CDR3 sequence (DNA): TGTGCCAGCACCTACGGGACTAGCGGGGCGGAGGCCCAGTACTTC.

The chain uses TRBV25-1 and TRBJ2-1; 8 positions match TRBD2. The V gene end was trimmed by 1 base and the J gene end by 9 bases; junction bases not matched to a gene: 5. The V gene's germline CDR1 is MGHDK and CDR2 SYGVNS. This CDR3 contains 14 residues. Here the CDR3 DNA reads TGTGCCAGCAGTGAATGGGCGGGGGGTGGTGAGCAGTTCTTC. This gives the protein CASSEWAGGGEQFF.

This clonotype was seen at least ten times. The V call is TRBV10-3, the J call TRBJ2-3; 10 nucleotides agree with TRBD1. The CDR3 covers 17 residues. The germline gives CDR1 ENHRY, CDR2 SYGVKD. The V and J ends lost 3 bases and 4 bases, in that order; junction bases with no gene match: 10. The chain's CDR3 is CAISEGRDRGVADTQYF. For the CDR3, the DNA is TGTGCCATCAGTGAAGGGAGGGACAGGGGAGTGGCAGATACGCAGTATTTT.

This clonotype was counted ten times or more. The gene calls are TRBV28 and TRBJ2-5; D remains unclear. Germline loops: CDR1 MDHEN, CDR2 SYDVKM. CDR3 length equals 14 residues. The V gene lost 5 bases and the J gene lost 2 bases, with 12 bases spanning the gap. The chain's CDR3 is CASSGVSRQETQYF. The CDR3 DNA sequence: TGTGCCAGCAGTGGGGTCTCTAGACAAGAGACCCAGTACTTC.